The TCR beta chain described here comes from a study of early T cells in non-severe SARS-CoV-2 infection. This clonotype has only a few counts. TCRdb used MiXCR to reprocess the 5' RACE reads, holding one entry per CDR3 protein. The sample records 20,000 to 25,000 distinct CDR3 sequences, around 4.8% being singletons. V was cut by 6 bases and J by 0 bases, with 15 bases left in between. The CDR3 runs 15 residues. Per the germline V gene, CDR1 is MNHEY and CDR2 is SVGAGI. The sequence came from an adult who was a healthcare worker with PCR-confirmed SARS-CoV-2 infection or an uninfected control (not recorded which). The rearrangement joins TRBV6-5 to TRBJ2-7, with D tentatively TRBD1 or TRBD2 (5 bases each). The sequenced sample was whole blood. The CDR3 DNA is TGTGCCAGCAGCCCCGGGGACGACCACTCCTACGAGCAGTACTTC. Encoded protein: CASSPGDDHSYEQYF.